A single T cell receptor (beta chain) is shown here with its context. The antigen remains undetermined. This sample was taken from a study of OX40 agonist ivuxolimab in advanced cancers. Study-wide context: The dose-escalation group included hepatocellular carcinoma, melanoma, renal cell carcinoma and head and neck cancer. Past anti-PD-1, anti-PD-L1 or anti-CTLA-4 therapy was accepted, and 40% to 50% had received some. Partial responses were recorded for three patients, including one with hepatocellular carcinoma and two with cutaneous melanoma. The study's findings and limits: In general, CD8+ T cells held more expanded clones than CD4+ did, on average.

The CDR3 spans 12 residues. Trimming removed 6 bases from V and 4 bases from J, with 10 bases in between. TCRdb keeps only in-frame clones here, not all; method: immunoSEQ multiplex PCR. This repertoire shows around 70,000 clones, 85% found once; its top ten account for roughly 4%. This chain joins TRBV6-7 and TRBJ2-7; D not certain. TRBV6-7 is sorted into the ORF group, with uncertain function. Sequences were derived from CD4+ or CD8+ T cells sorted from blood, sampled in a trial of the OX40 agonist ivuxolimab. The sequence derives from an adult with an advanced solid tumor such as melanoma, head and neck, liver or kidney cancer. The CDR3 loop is CASRFPLYEQYF. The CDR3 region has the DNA TGTGCCAGCAGGTTCCCCCTTTACGAGCAGTACTTC.